This T cell receptor (beta chain) came from a study of human T cells and chemical hapten exposure. Study-wide results and limits: With DPC sensitization, TCRs exceeding 1 in 1000 frequency showed no change.

About this clonotype: As yet, its antigen is unknown.

Sample time point: patch test 3, about 24 weeks after DPC sensitization. As to treatment: therapeutic diphenylcyclopropenone sensitization with weekly scalp DPC. Donation of samples came from alopecia patients who were 18 to 70 years old and suitable for DPC. Unfractionated whole blood yielded the extracted total RNA. The CDR3 extends over 17 amino acids. V dropped 3 bases and J dropped 0 bases, with 15 bases sitting between them. Germline CDR1 ENHRY, CDR2 SYGVKD. TCRdb fed the RACE reads into MiXCR, producing one record per CDR3 protein. The sample lists about 200,000 distinct CDR3 sequences; about 25% were seen once.

This clonotype was sampled from a woman aged 40 to 55 with alopecia areata. Some clones in this sample may be carry-over from other donors' samples. The sequenced sample was whole blood, obtained in connection with sensitization to the hapten diphenylcyclopropenone (DPC). The chain carries TRBV10-3 and TRBJ2-1, with no clear D. CDR3 bases: TGTGCCATCAGTGATAGTAAGGTAGCAGGCTCCTACAATGAGCAGTTCTTC. This sequence encodes CAISDSKVAGSYNEQFF.